This is a list of T cell receptor beta chains from one sample in a study of CD8 T cells in ankylosing spondylitis. Each CDR3 protein gets one entry after TCRdb re-called the 5' RACE reads with MiXCR. The sample shows 700,000 to 1,000,000 distinct CDR3 sequences, 10% to 15% of them seen only once. Sequencing was carried out using blood, either unsorted or a sorted T cell fraction (not recorded which). Every receptor here comes from a male donor with ankylosing spondylitis. Both conserved end residues are part of each CDR3. A D gene is named only where the DNA matches it firmly. Clone size is shown for a subset of rows, as once, few, many or a class of expanded clone.

>-|-|TRBV5-5|TRBJ2-1
CASSPLTTALDNEQFF
TGTGCCAGCAGCCCCTTGACTACTGCACTCGACAATGAGCAGTTCTTC
>-|-|TRBV4-3|TRBJ2-3
CASSQDSAGLASTDTQYF
TGCGCCAGCAGCCAAGACTCTGCTGGACTTGCTAGCACAGATACGCAGTATTTT
>TRBD2|-|TRBV20-1|TRBJ2-1
CSATSGGFYEQFF
TGCAGTGCTACTAGCGGGGGATTCTATGAGCAGTTCTTC
>-|-|TRBV18|TRBJ2-1
CASSQGSVNEQFF
TGTGCCAGCTCACAGGGTTCGGTCAATGAGCAGTTCTTC
>TRBD1|-|TRBV2|TRBJ2-5
CASSAAGGFSVETQYF
TGTGCCAGCAGTGCCGCAGGGGGATTTTCGGTAGAGACCCAGTACTTC
>-|few|TRBV7-2|TRBJ2-7
CASSAGRQGREQYF
TGTGCCAGCAGCGCAGGACGCCAGGGAAGAGAGCAGTACTTC
>-|few|TRBV5-1|TRBJ2-1
CASSLAIDNEQFF
TGCGCCAGCAGCTTGGCCATTGACAATGAGCAGTTCTTC
>-|-|TRBV7-8|TRBJ2-7
CASSLEHSRGEQYF
TGTGCCAGCAGCTTAGAGCACTCCCGGGGGGAGCAGTACTTC
>TRBD2|few|TRBV20-1|TRBJ2-7
CSASYSGVAYEQYF
TGCAGTGCTAGTTACAGCGGGGTGGCCTACGAGCAGTACTTC
>-|few|TRBV5-1|TRBJ2-1
CASSLVQGFNEQFF
TGCGCCAGCAGCTTGGTTCAGGGGTTCAATGAGCAGTTCTTC
>TRBD2|-|TRBV18|TRBJ2-1
CASSSTSGSRSSYNEQFF
TGTGCCAGCTCATCGACTAGCGGGTCCCGCAGTAGTTACAATGAGCAGTTCTTC
>-|few|TRBV7-9|TRBJ2-1
CASSLRSPNEQFF
TGTGCCAGCAGCCTCCGGAGCCCCAATGAGCAGTTCTTC
>TRBD1|-|TRBV20-1|TRBJ1-2
CSASSQGGAYGYTF
TGCAGTGCTAGTTCGCAGGGGGGAGCCTATGGCTACACCTTC
>-|few|TRBV4-3|TRBJ1-4
CASSQVGRSNEKLFF
TGCGCCAGCAGCCAAGTGGGCAGATCTAATGAAAAACTGTTTTTT
>TRBD1|few|TRBV19|TRBJ2-1
CASKASRGSHEQFF
TGTGCCAGTAAAGCTTCCAGGGGGTCTCATGAGCAGTTCTTC
>-|-|TRBV2|TRBJ2-2
CASTLRDGNTGELFF
TGTGCCAGCACTCTCCGGGACGGTAACACCGGGGAGCTGTTTTTT
>-|many|TRBV15|TRBJ1-1
CATSNRDTEAFF
TGTGCCACCAGCAACAGGGACACTGAAGCTTTCTTT
>-|-|TRBV20-1|TRBJ1-1
CSARWRANTEAFF
TGCAGTGCTAGGTGGCGGGCGAACACTGAAGCTTTCTTT
>TRBD1|few|TRBV20-1|TRBJ2-7
CSAIDRGSSYEQYF
TGCAGTGCAATCGACAGGGGGAGCTCCTACGAGCAGTACTTC
>-|-|TRBV20-1|TRBJ2-7
CSAAPTYEQYF
TGCAGTGCTGCTCCAACCTACGAGCAGTACTTC
>-|few|TRBV27|TRBJ2-6
CASSFDRSGANVLTF
TGTGCCAGCAGTTTCGACAGGTCTGGGGCCAACGTCCTGACTTTC
>-|many|TRBV10-3|TRBJ1-1
CAISESDPTEAFF
TGTGCCATCAGTGAGTCGGACCCCACTGAAGCTTTCTTT
>-|-|TRBV25-1|TRBJ1-2
CASSGRVSLYGYTF
TGTGCCAGCAGCGGAAGGGTCTCCCTCTATGGCTACACCTTC
>-|-|TRBV20-1|TRBJ1-6
CSARDGGVDSPLHF
TGCAGTGCTAGGGATGGGGGGGTTGATTCACCCCTCCACTTT
>-|-|TRBV7-2|TRBJ2-7
CASSLFWQASYEQYF
TGTGCCAGCAGCTTATTCTGGCAGGCCTCCTACGAGCAGTACTTC
>-|-|TRBV10-3|TRBJ2-5
CAISGLTGSETQYF
TGTGCCATCAGTGGTTTGACAGGATCGGAGACCCAGTACTTC
>-|few|TRBV7-2|TRBJ2-7
CASSWTLGYEQYF
TGTGCCAGCAGCTGGACACTGGGCTACGAGCAGTACTTC
>-|many|TRBV27|TRBJ2-7
CASSLNGLAYEQYF
TGTGCCAGCAGTTTAAACGGGTTGGCCTACGAGCAGTACTTC
>TRBD1|few|TRBV7-3|TRBJ1-4
CASSLTGTENEKLFF
TGTGCCAGCAGTTTAACCGGGACAGAGAATGAAAAACTGTTTTTT
>-|-|TRBV5-1|TRBJ1-1
CASSDGMNTEAFF
TGCGCCAGCAGCGACGGCATGAACACTGAAGCTTTCTTT
>-|-|TRBV27|TRBJ2-6
CASSPISSGANVLTF
TGTGCCAGCAGTCCCATCAGCTCTGGGGCCAACGTCCTGACTTTC
>-|-|TRBV12-3/TRBV12-4|TRBJ1-1
CASSDSRQPEAFF
TGTGCCAGCAGTGACAGCCGACAGCCTGAAGCTTTCTTT
>TRBD1|few|TRBV6-2/TRBV6-3|TRBJ1-4
CASRITGTGVEKLFF
TGTGCCAGCAGAATCACCGGGACAGGAGTTGAAAAACTGTTTTTT
>TRBD1|-|TRBV19|TRBJ2-3
CASTKGQGGTDTQYF
TGTGCCAGTACTAAGGGACAGGGGGGCACAGATACGCAGTATTTT
>-|many|TRBV6-5|TRBJ2-5
CASSYAGETQYF
TGTGCCAGCAGCTATGCGGGGGAGACCCAGTACTTC
>-|-|TRBV5-1|TRBJ2-3
CASSFTMLADTQYF
TGCGCCAGCAGCTTCACTATGTTGGCAGATACGCAGTATTTT
>-|-|TRBV10-3|TRBJ1-5
CAISEYTGNQPQHF
TGTGCCATCAGTGAGTATACAGGGAATCAGCCCCAGCATTTT
>TRBD1|-|TRBV7-9|TRBJ2-2
CASSIQGARAGELFF
TGTGCCAGCAGCATACAGGGGGCGCGCGCCGGGGAGCTGTTTTTT
>-|few|TRBV6-1|TRBJ2-7
CASIDREALEQYF
TGTGCCAGCATTGACAGGGAGGCGCTCGAGCAGTACTTC
>-|few|TRBV6-5|TRBJ2-4
CASSNEWNIQYF
TGTGCCAGCAGTAACGAGTGGAACATTCAGTACTTC